This T cell receptor (beta chain) was recovered during a study of cytomegalovirus exposure and HLA in healthy donors. Study details: HLA-typed donors were the source of roughly 85 million unique TCRs held in an early data release. Study-level points and caveats: A later examination showed that TCR association rates differed by HLA locus, with DRB1 most and HLA-C fewest. The study recorded more than 150 TCR beta chains that were cytomegalovirus-associated.

The PCR had 60 Vbeta and 13 Jbeta primers. Libraries were prepared by immunoSEQ multiplex PCR; TCRdb keeps only in-frame clonotypes and omits some of them. The table has 200,000 to 250,000 clones, roughly 83% seen once. In regard to this clone: Its specificity is unknown.

At sampling all donors were nominally healthy, likely with unrecorded immune exposures. The junction had 6 bases not matched to a gene; V was cut back by 6 bases and J by 4 bases. Looked up from germline, CDR1 is SEHNR and CDR2 is FQNEAQ (reference sequence). The CDR3 totals 14 residues. V usage is TRBV7-9 and J usage is TRBJ2-7; 10 positions match TRBD2. This TCR came from a boy younger than 10 in good health and CMV-seronegative. The specimen was PBMCs. For the CDR3, the DNA is TGTGCCAGCAGGGCAAGCGGGAGGGGGTACGAGCAGTACTTC. It translates to CASRASGRGYEQYF. The full variable domain, in which reference TRBV7-9 and TRBJ2-7 provide the parts outside the CDR3, is DTGVSQNPRHKITKRGQNVTFRCDPISEHNRLYWYRQTLGQGPEFLTYFQNEAQLEKSRLLSDRFSAERPKGSFSTLEIQRTEQGDSAMYLCASRASGRGYEQYFGPGTRLTVT.